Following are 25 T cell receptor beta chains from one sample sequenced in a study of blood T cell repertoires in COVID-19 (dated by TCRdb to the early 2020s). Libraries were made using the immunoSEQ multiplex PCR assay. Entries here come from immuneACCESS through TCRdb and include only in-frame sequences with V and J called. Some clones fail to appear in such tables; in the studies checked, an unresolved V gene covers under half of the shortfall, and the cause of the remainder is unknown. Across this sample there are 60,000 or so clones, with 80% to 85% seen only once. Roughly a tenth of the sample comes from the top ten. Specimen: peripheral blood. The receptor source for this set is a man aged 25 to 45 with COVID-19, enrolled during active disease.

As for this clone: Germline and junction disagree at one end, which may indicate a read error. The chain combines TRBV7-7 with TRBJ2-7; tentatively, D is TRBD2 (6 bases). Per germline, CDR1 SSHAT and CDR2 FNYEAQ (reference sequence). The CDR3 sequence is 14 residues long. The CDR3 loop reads CASSLTSGSYEQYF. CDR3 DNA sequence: TGTGCTAGCAGCTTGACTAGTGGGTCCTACGAGCAGTACTTC.

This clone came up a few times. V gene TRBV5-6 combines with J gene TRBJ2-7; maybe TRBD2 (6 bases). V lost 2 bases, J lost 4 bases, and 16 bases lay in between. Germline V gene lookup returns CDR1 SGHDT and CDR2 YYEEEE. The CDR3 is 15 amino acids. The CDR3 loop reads CASSLGGAGGYEQYF. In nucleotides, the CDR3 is TGTGCCAGCAGCTTAGGAGGGGCCGGGGGATACGAGCAGTACTTC.

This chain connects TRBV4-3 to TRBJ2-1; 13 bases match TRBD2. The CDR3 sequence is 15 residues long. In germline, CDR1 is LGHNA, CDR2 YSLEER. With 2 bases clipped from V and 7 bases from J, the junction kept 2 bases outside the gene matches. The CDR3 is CASSQRTSGSNEQFF. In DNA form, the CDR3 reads TGCGCCAGCAGCCAACGGACTAGCGGGAGTAATGAGCAGTTCTTC.

CDR3 bases: TGTGCCAGCAGTGACGGGTCTTTCTATGGCTACACCTTC. Translation: CASSDGSFYGYTF. The chain employs TRBV2 and TRBJ1-2, with D uncertain. This CDR3 region has 13 residues. The V end lost 3 bases, the J end lost 4 bases, and 9 bases lay between the germline ends. Germline V gene data show CDR1 as SNHLY and CDR2 as FYNNEI.

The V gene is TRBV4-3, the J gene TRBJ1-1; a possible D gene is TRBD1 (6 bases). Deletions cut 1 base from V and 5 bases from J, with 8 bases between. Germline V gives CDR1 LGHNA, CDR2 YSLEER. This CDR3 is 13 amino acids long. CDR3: CASSQGQATEAFF. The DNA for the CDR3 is TGCGCCAGCAGCCAAGGACAGGCGACTGAAGCTTTCTTT.

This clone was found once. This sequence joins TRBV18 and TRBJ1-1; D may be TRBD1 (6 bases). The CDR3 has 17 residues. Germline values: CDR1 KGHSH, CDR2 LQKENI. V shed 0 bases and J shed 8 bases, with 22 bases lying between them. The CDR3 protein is CASSPPQGRGPTVEAFF. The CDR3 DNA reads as TGTGCCAGCTCACCACCTCAAGGCAGGGGCCCTACCGTGGAAGCTTTCTTT.

CDR3 DNA sequence: TGTGCCAGCAGCTTTATCGTCGCGACCAGGAACCACGAGCAGTACTTC. Amino acids: CASSFIVATRNHEQYF. The rearrangement uses TRBV11-2 and TRBJ2-7; no reliable D call. This CDR3 comprises 16 residues. V was trimmed by 3 bases and J by 5 bases, leaving 20 bases between them. CDR1 SGHAT and CDR2 FQNNGV come from the germline V gene.

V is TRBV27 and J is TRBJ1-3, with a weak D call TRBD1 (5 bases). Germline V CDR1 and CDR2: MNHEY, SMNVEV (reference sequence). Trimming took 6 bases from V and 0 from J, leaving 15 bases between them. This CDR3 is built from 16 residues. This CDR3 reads CASRDTGFSSGNTIYF. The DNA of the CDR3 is TGTGCCAGCAGGGACACAGGATTTAGCTCTGGAAACACCATATATTTT.

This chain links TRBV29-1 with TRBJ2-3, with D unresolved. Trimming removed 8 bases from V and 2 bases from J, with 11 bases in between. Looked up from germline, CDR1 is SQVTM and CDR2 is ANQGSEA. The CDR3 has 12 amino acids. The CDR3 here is CSFFGSTDTQYF. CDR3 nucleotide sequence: TGCAGCTTTTTCGGTTCCACAGATACGCAGTATTTT.

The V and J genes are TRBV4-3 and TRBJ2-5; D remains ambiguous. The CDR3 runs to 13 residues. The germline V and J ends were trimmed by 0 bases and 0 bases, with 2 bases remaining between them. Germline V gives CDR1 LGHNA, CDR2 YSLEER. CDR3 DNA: TGCGCCAGCAGCCAAGACTACCAAGAGACCCAGTACTTC. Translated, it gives CASSQDYQETQYF.

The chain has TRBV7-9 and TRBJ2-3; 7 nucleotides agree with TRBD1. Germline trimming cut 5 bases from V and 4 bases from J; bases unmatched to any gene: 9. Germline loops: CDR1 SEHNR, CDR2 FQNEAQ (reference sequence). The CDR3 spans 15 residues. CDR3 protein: CASSTIGQEADTQYF. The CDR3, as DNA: TGTGCCAGCAGCACTATCGGACAGGAGGCAGATACGCAGTATTTT.

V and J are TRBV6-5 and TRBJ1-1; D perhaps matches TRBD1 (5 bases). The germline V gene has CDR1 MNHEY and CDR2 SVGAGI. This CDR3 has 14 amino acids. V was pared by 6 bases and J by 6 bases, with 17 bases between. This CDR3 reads CASRFQGVRAEAFF. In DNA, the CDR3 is TGTGCCAGCAGGTTCCAGGGTGTCAGGGCTGAAGCTTTCTTT.

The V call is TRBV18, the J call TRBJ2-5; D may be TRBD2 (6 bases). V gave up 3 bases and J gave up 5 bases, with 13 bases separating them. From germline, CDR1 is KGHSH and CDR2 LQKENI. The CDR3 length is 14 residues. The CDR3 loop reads CASSPSASVETQYF. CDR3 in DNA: TGTGCCAGCTCACCTTCGGCTAGCGTCGAGACCCAGTACTTC.

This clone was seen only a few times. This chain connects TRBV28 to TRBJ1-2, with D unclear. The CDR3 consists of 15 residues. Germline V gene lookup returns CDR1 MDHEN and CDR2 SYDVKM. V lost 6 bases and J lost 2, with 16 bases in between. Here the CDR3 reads CASSSGEIENYGYTF. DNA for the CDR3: TGTGCCAGCAGCTCCGGGGAAATCGAGAACTATGGCTACACCTTC.

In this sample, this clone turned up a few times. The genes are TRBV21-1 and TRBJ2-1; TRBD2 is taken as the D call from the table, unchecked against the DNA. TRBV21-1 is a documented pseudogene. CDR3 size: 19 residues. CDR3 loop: CASSKKPGTSGSLYNEQFF. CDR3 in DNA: TGTGCCAGCAGCAAAAAGCCCGGGACTAGCGGATCACTATACAATGAGCAGTTCTTC.

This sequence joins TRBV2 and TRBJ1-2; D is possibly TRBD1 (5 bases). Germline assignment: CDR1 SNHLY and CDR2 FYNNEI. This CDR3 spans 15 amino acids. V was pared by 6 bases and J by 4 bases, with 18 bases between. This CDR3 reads CASRAGLQEAYGYTF. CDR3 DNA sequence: TGTGCCAGCAGAGCTGGTCTACAGGAAGCCTATGGCTACACCTTC.

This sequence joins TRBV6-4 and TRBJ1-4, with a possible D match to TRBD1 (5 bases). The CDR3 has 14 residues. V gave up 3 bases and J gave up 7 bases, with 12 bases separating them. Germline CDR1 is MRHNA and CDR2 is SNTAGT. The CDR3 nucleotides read TGTGCCAGCAGTGAGCAGGGAGGGAGTGAAAAACTGTTTTTT. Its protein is CASSEQGGSEKLFF.

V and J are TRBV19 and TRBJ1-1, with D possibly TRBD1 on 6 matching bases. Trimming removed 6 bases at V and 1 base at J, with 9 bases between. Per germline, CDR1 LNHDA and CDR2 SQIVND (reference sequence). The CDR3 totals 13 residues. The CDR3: CASSPGQNTEAFF. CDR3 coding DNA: TGTGCCAGTAGCCCGGGACAGAACACTGAAGCTTTCTTT.

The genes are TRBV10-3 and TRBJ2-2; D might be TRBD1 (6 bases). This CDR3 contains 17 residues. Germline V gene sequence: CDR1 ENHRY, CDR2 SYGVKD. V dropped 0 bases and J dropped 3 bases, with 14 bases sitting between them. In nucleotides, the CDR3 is TGTGCCATCAGTGAGTCCCTAGGACAGCCCTACACCGGGGAGCTGTTTTTT. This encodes CAISESLGQPYTGELFF.

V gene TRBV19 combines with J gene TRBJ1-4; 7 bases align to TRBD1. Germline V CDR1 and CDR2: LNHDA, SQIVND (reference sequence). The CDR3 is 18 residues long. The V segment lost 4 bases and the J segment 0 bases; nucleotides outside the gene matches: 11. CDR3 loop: CASSTLKGQPATNEKLFF. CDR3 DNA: TGTGCCAGTAGTACGTTAAAGGGACAGCCTGCAACTAATGAAAAACTGTTTTTT.

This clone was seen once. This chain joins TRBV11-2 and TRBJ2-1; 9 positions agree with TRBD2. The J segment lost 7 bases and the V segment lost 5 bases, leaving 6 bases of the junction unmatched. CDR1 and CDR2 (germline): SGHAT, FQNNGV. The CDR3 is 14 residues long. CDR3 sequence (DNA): TGTGCCAGCAGCCATAGCGGGAGTGGGAATGAGCAGTTCTTC. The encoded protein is CASSHSGSGNEQFF.

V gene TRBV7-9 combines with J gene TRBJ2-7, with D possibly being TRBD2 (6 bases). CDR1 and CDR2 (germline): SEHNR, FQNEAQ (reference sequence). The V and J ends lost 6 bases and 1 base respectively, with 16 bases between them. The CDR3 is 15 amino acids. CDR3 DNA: TGTGCCAGCAGACCCACGGGGACTTCTTCCTACGAGCAGTACTTC. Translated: CASRPTGTSSYEQYF. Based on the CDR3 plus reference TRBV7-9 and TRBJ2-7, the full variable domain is DTGVSQNPRHKITKRGQNVTFRCDPISEHNRLYWYRQTLGQGPEFLTYFQNEAQLEKSRLLSDRFSAERPKGSFSTLEIQRTEQGDSAMYLCASRPTGTSSYEQYFGPGTRLTVT.

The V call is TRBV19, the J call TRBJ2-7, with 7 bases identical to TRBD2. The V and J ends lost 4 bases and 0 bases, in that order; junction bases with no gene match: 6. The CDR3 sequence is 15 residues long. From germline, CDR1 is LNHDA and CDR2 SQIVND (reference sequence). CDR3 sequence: CASSSNGRPSYEQYF. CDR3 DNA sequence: TGTGCCAGTAGTAGTAACGGGAGGCCCTCCTACGAGCAGTACTTC.

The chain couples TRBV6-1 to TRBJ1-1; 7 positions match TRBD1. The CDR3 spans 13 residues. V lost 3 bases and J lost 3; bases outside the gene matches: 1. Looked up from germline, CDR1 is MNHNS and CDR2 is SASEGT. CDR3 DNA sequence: TGTGCCAGCAGTGACAGGGGGGACACTGAAGCTTTCTTT. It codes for CASSDRGDTEAFF.

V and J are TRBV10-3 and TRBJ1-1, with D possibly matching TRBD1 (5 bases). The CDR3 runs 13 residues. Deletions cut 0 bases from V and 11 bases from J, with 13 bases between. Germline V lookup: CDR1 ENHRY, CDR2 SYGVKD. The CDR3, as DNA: TGTGCCATCAGTGAGTCCAGGCAGGGAAGGGCTTTCTTT. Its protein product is CAISESRQGRAFF.